What follows is one T cell receptor beta chain and its context. Its antigen is undetermined. The CDR3 is made up of 12 amino acids. CDR1 and CDR2 (germline): MNHEY, SVGAGI. V gave up 5 bases and J gave up 7 bases, with 12 bases separating them. The entry originates in a study of CD8+CD57+ T cells in acquired aplastic anemia. In the study overall: CD4+ and CD8+ cells, once sorted, gave DNA averaging about 3.4 ug. Study-wide results and caveats: No significant difference in CD8+ Simpson's diversity was found between patients and controls.

Sequencing involved patients with CD8+CD57+ cell expansion previously shown by flow cytometry. Genomic DNA constituted the template upon which TCR beta VDJ and CDR3 profiling was performed. TCRdb re-called the reads through MiXCR, storing one row per CDR3 protein. The profile covers more than 200,000 distinct CDR3 sequences, with roughly 50% appearing a single time and just under 20% taken by the ten largest. The TCR originated in a human donor with aplastic anemia. The chain links TRBV6-5 to TRBJ2-7; tentative D call: TRBD1 (7 bases). The specimen was sorted CD4+, CD8+, or CD8+CD57+ T cells (not recorded which) from PBMCs. This CDR3 is CASSARGEEQYF. The CDR3 region has the DNA TGTGCCAGCAGTGCCAGGGGGGAAGAGCAGTACTTC.